Presented here are 10 T cell receptor beta chains from one specimen sequenced in a study of blood T cells in healthy people across ages. Combining a sample-barcoded 5' primer with a J-beta primer mix, a second PCR ran for roughly 7 to 12 cycles. TCRdb re-called the 5' RACE reads through MiXCR, storing one row per CDR3 protein. The table shows 630,000 or so distinct CDR3 sequences, with approximately 29% occurring only once. The sequencing sample was made of blood. These receptor sequences come from a woman of 80 years or more in good health.

The gene calls are TRBV7-2 and TRBJ2-5, with a weak D call TRBD2 (6 bases). This CDR3 region has 14 residues. V was shortened by 3 bases and J by 5 bases, with 13 bases between the two germline ends. The germline V gene has CDR1 SGHTA and CDR2 FQGNSA. CDR3 in DNA: TGTGCCAGCAGCTTTCAAGGAGGAGGGGAGACCCAGTACTTC. It yields the protein CASSFQGGGETQYF.

Regarding this clonotype: A read error is possible here, since a much larger clone lies one base away. As DNA, the CDR3 is TGTGCCAGCAGACACTCAGAGAGCGGGGCCTATCGGACGGGTCAGCCCCAGCATTTT. It translates to CASRHSESGAYRTGQPQHF. The chain employs TRBV6-6 and TRBJ1-5; a weak D match, TRBD1 (5 bases). Germline-derived CDR1 and CDR2 are MNHNY and SVGAGI (reference sequence). The CDR3 covers 19 residues. Trimming cost V 6 bases and J 6 bases, with 30 bases left between them.

This clonotype was found many times. This chain joins TRBV9 and TRBJ1-1, with D possibly being TRBD1 (6 bases). CDR1 is SGDLS and CDR2 is YYNGEE in the germline V gene. CDR3 size: 18 residues. The germline V and J ends were trimmed by 0 bases and 3 bases, with 21 bases remaining between them. The CDR3 loop reads CASSVGLGGPAGYTEAFF. The CDR3 coding sequence is TGTGCCAGCAGCGTAGGATTAGGGGGACCCGCTGGTTACACTGAAGCTTTCTTT.

This rearrangement joins TRBV4-1 to TRBJ1-2; TRBD1 might be the D (5 bases). Deletions cut 4 bases from V and 0 bases from J, with 18 bases between. This CDR3 has 17 residues. Germline-derived CDR1 and CDR2 are MGHRA and YSYEKL. The CDR3 protein is CASSPSGTSDTNYGYTF. Here the CDR3 DNA reads TGCGCCAGCAGCCCCTCCGGGACGAGTGATACTAACTATGGCTACACCTTC.

Ten or more counts support this clonotype. The rearrangement links TRBV5-6 to TRBJ2-3; D unresolved. The V and J ends lost 2 bases and 1 base respectively, with 5 bases between them. CDR1 SGHDT and CDR2 YYEEEE come from the germline V gene. CDR3 length: 13 residues. The CDR3 DNA is TGTGCCAGCAGCTTCCGCCGCACAGATACGCAGTATTTT. Translation gives CASSFRRTDTQYF. The variable domain in full, completed from reference TRBV5-6 and TRBJ2-3, reads DAGVTQSPTHLIKTRGQQVTLRCSPKSGHDTVSWYQQALGQGPQFIFQYYEEEERQRGNFPDRFSGHQFPNYSSELNVNALLLGDSALYLCASSFRRTDTQYFGPGTRLTVL.

This clonotype has just a few counts. The chain couples TRBV6-1 to TRBJ1-1; no clear D. The CDR3 runs to 15 residues. Trimming took 1 base from V and 0 from J, leaving 9 bases between them. The germline gives CDR1 MNHNS, CDR2 SASEGT. The CDR3 nucleotides read TGTGCCAGCAGTGAAGACGAGTCCATGAACACTGAAGCTTTCTTT. It yields the protein CASSEDESMNTEAFF.

The chain has TRBV2 and TRBJ1-5, with 8 positions matching TRBD1. V was clipped by 4 bases and J by 2 bases; unmatched bases: 7. This CDR3 contains 16 residues. Germline values: CDR1 SNHLY, CDR2 FYNNEI. The CDR3 DNA sequence: TGTGCCAGCAGTGGGGGTGCGGGACAGGGCAATCAGCCCCAGCATTTT. Translation: CASSGGAGQGNQPQHF.

The chain couples TRBV5-1 to TRBJ2-1, with 8 bases matching TRBD2. The V and J ends lost 2 bases and 9 bases, in that order; junction bases with no gene match: 7. Per the germline V gene, CDR1 is SGHRS and CDR2 is YFSETQ. There are 14 residues in the CDR3. CDR3: CASSFPREGVEQFF. The CDR3 nucleotides are TGCGCCAGCAGCTTCCCCCGGGAGGGGGTTGAGCAGTTCTTC.

This clonotype was seen more than once but under ten times. V usage is TRBV3-1 and J usage is TRBJ1-2, with 12 bases matching TRBD1. From germline, CDR1 is LGHDT and CDR2 YNNKEL (reference sequence). This CDR3 is 16 amino acids long. The ends lost 2 bases at V and 7 bases at J; junction bases unmatched: 8. Here the CDR3 reads CASSQTMGQGASGYTF. The CDR3 DNA sequence: TGTGCCAGCAGCCAAACGATGGGACAGGGGGCTAGTGGCTACACCTTC.

The count of this clonotype is one. V and J are TRBV9 and TRBJ1-1, with D tentatively TRBD1 (5 bases). Germline CDR1 is SGDLS and CDR2 is YYNGEE. CDR3 length: 15 residues. Trimming removed 3 bases at V and 11 bases at J, with 23 bases between. The CDR3 is CASSARRVEGQAAFF. CDR3 nucleotide sequence: TGTGCCAGCAGCGCTCGTAGGGTAGAGGGGCAGGCCGCTTTCTTT.